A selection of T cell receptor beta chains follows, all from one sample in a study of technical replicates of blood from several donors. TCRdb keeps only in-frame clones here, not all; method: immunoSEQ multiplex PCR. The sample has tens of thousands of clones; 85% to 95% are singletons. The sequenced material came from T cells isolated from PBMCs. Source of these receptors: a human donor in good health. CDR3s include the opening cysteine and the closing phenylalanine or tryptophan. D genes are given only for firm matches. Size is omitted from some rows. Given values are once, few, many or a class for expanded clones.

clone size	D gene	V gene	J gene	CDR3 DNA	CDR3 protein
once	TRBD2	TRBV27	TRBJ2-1	TGTGCCAGCAGTTTGGAGACTAGCGGGAGTTTAAGCGATGAGCAGTTCTTC	CASSLETSGSLSDEQFF
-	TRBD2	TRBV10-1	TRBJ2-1	TGCGCCAGCAGTGAGGCTAGCGGGGTATCCTACAATGAGCAGTTCTTC	CASSEASGVSYNEQFF
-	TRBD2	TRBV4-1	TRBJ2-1	TGCGCCAGCAGCCACGTATTAGCCAGCGGGGGGGCCCTTGACAATGAGCAGTTCTTC	CASSHVLASGGALDNEQFF
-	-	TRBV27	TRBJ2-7	TGTGCCAGCAGTTTAAAACCGCAGACCTACGAGCAGTACTTC	CASSLKPQTYEQYF
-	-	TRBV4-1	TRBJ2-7	TGCGCCAGCAGCCAAGATGAGACGGGGGACCTCTCCTACGAGCAGTACTTC	CASSQDETGDLSYEQYF
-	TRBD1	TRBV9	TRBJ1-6	TGTGCCAGCAGCGGTGCCGGGACAGAAGTGAATTCACCCCTCCACTTT	CASSGAGTEVNSPLHF
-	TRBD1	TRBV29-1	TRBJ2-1	TGCAGCGTGACCGGGACAGGGGCTTGGGATGAGCAGTTCTTC	CSVTGTGAWDEQFF
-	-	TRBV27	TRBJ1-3	TGTGCCAGCAGTGAACTGGGGGGGTCCGGAAACACCATATATTTT	CASSELGGSGNTIYF
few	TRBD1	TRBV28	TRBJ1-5	TGTGCCAGCAGTCCGCGTACAGGGGGCGGCAATCAGCCCCAGCATTTT	CASSPRTGGGNQPQHF
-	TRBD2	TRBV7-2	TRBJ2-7	TGTGCCAGCAGCCCTAGCGGGGCAGCCGGTTTGGAGCAGTACTTC	CASSPSGAAGLEQYF
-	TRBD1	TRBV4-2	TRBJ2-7	TGTGCCAGCAGCCAAGACCCCGGGACAGGGGGTTACGAGCAGTACTTC	CASSQDPGTGGYEQYF
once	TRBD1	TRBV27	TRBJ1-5	TGTGCCAGCAGTTTATCGGGACAGGGAGCACCCCAGCATTTT	CASSLSGQGAPQHF
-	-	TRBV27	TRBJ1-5	TGTGCCAGCAGTTTTGTATTTGGCAATCAGCCCCAGCATTTT	CASSFVFGNQPQHF
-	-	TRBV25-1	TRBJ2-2	TGTGCCAGCAGTGCGGTAACAGGGTCGAACACCGGGGAGCTGTTTTTT	CASSAVTGSNTGELFF
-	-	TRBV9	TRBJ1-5	TGTGCCAGCAGCGTTGGACAAGTGGGTCAGCCCCAGCATTTT	CASSVGQVGQPQHF
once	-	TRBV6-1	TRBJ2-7	TGTGCCACCACCACTAGGGTTTACGAGCAGTACTTC	CATTTRVYEQYF
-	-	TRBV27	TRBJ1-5	TGTGCCAGCAGTTTCTGTTCGGTGAATCAGCCCCAGCATTTT	CASSFCSVNQPQHF
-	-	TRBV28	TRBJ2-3	TGTGCCAGCAGCAACAGGGTTCGAGATACGCAGTATTTT	CASSNRVRDTQYF
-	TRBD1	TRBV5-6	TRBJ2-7	TGTGCCAGCAGCCCGGACAGGGGCTACGAGCAGTACTTC	CASSPDRGYEQYF
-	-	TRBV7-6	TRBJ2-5	TGTGCCAGCAGCTTTGAGTGGGAGAAGACCCAGTACTTC	CASSFEWEKTQYF
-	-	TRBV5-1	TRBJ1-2	TGCGCCAGCAGCTTGGACGGGAGAGACTATGGCTACACCTTC	CASSLDGRDYGYTF
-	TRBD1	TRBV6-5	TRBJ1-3	TGTGCCAGCAGAAGGGACAGGGTTGCGGCGAACACCATATATTTT	CASRRDRVAANTIYF
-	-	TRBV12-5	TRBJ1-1	TGTGCTAGCACGGAGGGGATCACTGAAGCTTTCTTT	CASTEGITEAFF
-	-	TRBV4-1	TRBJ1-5	TGCGCCAGCAGCCAAGGGACAGCTCCATCCTATCAGCCCCAGCATTTT	CASSQGTAPSYQPQHF
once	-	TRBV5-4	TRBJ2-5	TGTGCCAGCAGCTTTGTTGCGGAGATGCAAGAGACCCAGTACTTC	CASSFVAEMQETQYF
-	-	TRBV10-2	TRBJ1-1	TGCGCCAGCAGTGAAGTCCTTACAGAAGCTTTCTTT	CASSEVLTEAFF
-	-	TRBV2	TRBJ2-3	TGTGCCAGCAGAGTAGATACAGGGTTCGGTACAGATACGCAGTATTTT	CASRVDTGFGTDTQYF
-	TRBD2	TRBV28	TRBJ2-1	TGTGCCAGCATGGTAGCGGGCTACCAAATCGGCGAGCAGTTCTTC	CASMVAGYQIGEQFF